This T cell receptor (beta chain) was profiled in a study of cytomegalovirus exposure and HLA in healthy donors. About the research overall: HLA-typed donors contributed around 88 million unique TCRs, which were held in an early data release. Broader study findings: The authors listed 150 or so TCR beta chains as cytomegalovirus-associated. The study carried out a later analysis of TCR beta sequences. It associated 15,000 to 20,000 of them with specific HLA alleles at a false discovery rate of 0.05.

As for this clone: Its specificity is not known.

Amplification used 60 Vbeta primers and 13 Jbeta primers. Assay: immunoSEQ multiplex PCR; the TCRdb copy retains only in-frame clones and omits some. The sample includes about 54,000 clones, more than 70% of them seen just once. This clonotype originated in a woman aged 18-30 years in good health and CMV-seronegative. The sample taken for sequencing was PBMCs.

As DNA, the CDR3 is TGTGCCAGCAGTTCCCCTTGGAGGGCTGCCTCTGGAAACACCATATATTTT. Translation gives CASSSPWRAASGNTIYF. The chain uses TRBV28 and TRBJ1-3; D remains unclear. Germline lookup yields CDR1 MDHEN and CDR2 SYDVKM. V gave up 4 bases and J gave up 0 bases, with 16 bases separating them. The CDR3 contains 17 residues.